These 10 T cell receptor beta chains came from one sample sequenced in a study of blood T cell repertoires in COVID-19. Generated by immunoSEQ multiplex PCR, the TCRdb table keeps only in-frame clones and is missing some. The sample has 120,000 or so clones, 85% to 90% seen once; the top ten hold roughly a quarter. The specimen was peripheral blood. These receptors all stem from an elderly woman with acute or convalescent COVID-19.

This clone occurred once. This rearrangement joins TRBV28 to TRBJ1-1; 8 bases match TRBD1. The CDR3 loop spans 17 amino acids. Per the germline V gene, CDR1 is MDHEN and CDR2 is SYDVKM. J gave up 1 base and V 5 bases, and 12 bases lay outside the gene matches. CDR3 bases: TGTGCCAGCAGTCCTCCAGGGGGCGCGAAGGAGAACACTGAAGCTTTCTTT. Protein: CASSPPGGAKENTEAFF.

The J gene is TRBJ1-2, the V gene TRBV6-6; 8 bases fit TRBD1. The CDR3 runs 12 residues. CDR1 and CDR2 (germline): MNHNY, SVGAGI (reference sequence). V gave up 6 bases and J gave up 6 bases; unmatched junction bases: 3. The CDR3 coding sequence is TGTGCCAGCAGCAAACAGGGGGATGGCTACACCTTC. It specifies CASSKQGDGYTF.

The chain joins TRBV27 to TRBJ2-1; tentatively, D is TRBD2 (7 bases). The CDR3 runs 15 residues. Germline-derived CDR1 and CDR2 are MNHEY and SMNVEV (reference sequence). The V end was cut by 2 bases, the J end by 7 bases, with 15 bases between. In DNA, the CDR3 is TGTGCCAGCAGTTTAGGAGGGGGAGGGAGAAATGAGCAGTTCTTC. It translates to CASSLGGGGRNEQFF.

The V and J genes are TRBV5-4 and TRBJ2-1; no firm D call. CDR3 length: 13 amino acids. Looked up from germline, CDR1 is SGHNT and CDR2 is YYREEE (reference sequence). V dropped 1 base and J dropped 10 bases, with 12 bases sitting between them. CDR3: CASSLPRHPEQFF. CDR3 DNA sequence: TGTGCCAGCAGCTTGCCCCGACACCCGGAGCAGTTCTTC.

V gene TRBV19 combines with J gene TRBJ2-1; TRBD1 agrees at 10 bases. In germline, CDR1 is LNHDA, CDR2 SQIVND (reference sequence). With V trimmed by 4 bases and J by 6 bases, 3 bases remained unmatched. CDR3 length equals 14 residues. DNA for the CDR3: TGTGCCAGTAGTAGGGACAGGGGTACCAATGAGCAGTTCTTC. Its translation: CASSRDRGTNEQFF.

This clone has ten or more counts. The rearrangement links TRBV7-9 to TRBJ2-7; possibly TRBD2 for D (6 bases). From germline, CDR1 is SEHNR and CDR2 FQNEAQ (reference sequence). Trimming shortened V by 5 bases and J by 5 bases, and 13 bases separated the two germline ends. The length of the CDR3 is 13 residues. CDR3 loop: CASSNIAVHEQYF. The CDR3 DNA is TGTGCCAGCAGCAACATAGCGGTCCACGAGCAGTACTTC. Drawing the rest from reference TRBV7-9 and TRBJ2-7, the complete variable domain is DTGVSQNPRHKITKRGQNVTFRCDPISEHNRLYWYRQTLGQGPEFLTYFQNEAQLEKSRLLSDRFSAERPKGSFSTLEIQRTEQGDSAMYLCASSNIAVHEQYFGPGTRLTVT.

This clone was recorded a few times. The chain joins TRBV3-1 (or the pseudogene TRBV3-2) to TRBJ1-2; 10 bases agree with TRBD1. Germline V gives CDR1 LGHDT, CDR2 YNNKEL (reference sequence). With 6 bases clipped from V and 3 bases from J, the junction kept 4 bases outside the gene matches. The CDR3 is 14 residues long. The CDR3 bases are TGTGCCAGCAGAAGACAGGGGGCGGACTATGGCTACACCTTC. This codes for CASRRQGADYGYTF.

CDR3 sequence (DNA): TGTGCCAGCGGGCAGGTTTCCCTCCACTTT. Encoded protein: CASGQVSLHF. The chain recombines TRBV28 with TRBJ1-6; D not resolved. There are 10 residues in the CDR3. Per the germline V gene, CDR1 is MDHEN and CDR2 is SYDVKM. V gave up 8 bases and J gave up 14 bases, with 10 bases separating them.

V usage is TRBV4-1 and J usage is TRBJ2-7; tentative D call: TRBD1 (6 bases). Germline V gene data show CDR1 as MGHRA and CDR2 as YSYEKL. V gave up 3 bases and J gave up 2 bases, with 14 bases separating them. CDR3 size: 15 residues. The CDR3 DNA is TGCGCCAGCAGCCAGGGCCGGACAGACACCTACGAGCAGTACTTC. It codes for CASSQGRTDTYEQYF.

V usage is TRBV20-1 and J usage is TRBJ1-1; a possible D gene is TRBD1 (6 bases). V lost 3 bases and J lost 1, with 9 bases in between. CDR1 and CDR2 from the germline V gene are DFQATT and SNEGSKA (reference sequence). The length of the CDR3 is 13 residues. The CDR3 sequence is CSASRRGNTEAFF. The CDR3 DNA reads TGCAGTGCTAGTCGCAGGGGGAACACTGAAGCTTTCTTT.